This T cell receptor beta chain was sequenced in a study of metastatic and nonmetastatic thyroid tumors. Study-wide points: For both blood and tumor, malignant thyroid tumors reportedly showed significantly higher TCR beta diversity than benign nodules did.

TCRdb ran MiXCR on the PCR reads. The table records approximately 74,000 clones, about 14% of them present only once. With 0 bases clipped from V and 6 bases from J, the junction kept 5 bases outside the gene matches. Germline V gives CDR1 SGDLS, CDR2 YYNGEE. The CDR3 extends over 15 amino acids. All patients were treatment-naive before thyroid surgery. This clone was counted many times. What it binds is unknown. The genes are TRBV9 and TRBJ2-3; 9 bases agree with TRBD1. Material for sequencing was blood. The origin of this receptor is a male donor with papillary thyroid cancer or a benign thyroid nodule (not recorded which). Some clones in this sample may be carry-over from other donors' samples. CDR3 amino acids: CASSVAGQGSDTQYF. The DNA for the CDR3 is TGTGCCAGCAGCGTAGCGGGACAGGGTTCGGATACGCAGTATTTT.